The present entry profiles one T cell receptor beta chain with its context. A few counts support this clonotype. The specificity of this receptor is unknown. No base quality values were provided; no much bigger clone lies one nucleotide off. The data derive from a study of CD8 T cells in ankylosing spondylitis (TCRdb year 2017). Regarding the study in general: To find TCR variants linked to disease, the study profiled T cell receptor beta repertoires in ankylosing spondylitis patients and healthy donors. The full study cohort was made up of about two dozen ankylosing spondylitis patients and approximately 100 healthy donors. Samples of peripheral blood were taken, and for ankylosing spondylitis patients, synovial fluid was collected as well. On the study overall, not on this receptor specifically: The disease-linked clones showed a CD8+ phenotype and occurred at relatively low frequencies in peripheral blood. Some TCR beta motif variants had previously been reported in synovial fluid and blood of reactive arthritis patients, which suggested common disease-initiation mechanisms. Blood from ankylosing spondylitis patients appeared to be characterized by a TCR beta motif composed of several highly homologous amino acid variants. The disease-linked clones were reported to be significantly enriched in matched synovial fluid samples from ankylosing spondylitis patients.

The CDR3 sequence holds 15 residues, the cysteine and phenylalanine included. Kept here is only the CDR3 DNA, which spans 45 bases and is read in frame from base 1. CDR1 and CDR2, per the germline V gene (reference sequence), are LNHNV and YYDKDF. V drops 6 bases and J drops 1 base, leaving 13 bases in between. TCRdb records Illumina HiSeq 2500 as the sequencer. TCR beta libraries were prepared by quantitative 5'-RACE with molecular barcodes. In the original analysis: A new computational method based on a probabilistic model of VDJ rearrangement was used to identify disease-linked TCR variants. TCRdb cleaned the public reads at Q25 with fastp, built clones with MiXCR and kept in-frame beta chains. For every CDR3 protein sequence, its rows merge into one entry that carries the most common genes and DNA. TCRdb assigned the V and J calls; the authors' analysis was not used. The sample table records 180,000 or so distinct CDR3 sequences; approximately 10% of these occur just once. The biggest ten clones account for 25% to 30% of the sample.

Specimen: blood, either unsorted or a sorted T cell fraction (not recorded which). This sequence uses TRBV15 and TRBJ1-3; the D gene assignment is ambiguous. The source is a male donor with ankylosing spondylitis or in good health (not recorded which). CDR3 sequence: CATSTRAGSGNTIYF. The sequenced DNA is TGTGCCACCAGTACGAGGGCGGGTTCTGGAAACACCATATATTTT.